This T cell receptor (beta chain) was found in a study of high-grade serous ovarian cancer treatment subgroups. Tumor samples were obtained before definitive surgery or chemotherapy. Profiling relied on immunoSEQ multiplex PCR, and the TCRdb table lists in-frame clones only, not all of them. Of 1,500 to 2,000 clones in the sample, around 66% were seen once. With respect to this clone: What it binds is unknown.

Study results and limitations: These tumor repertoires lack spatial information from bulk sequencing.

Trimming shortened V by 1 base and J by 3 bases, and 10 bases separated the two germline ends. The V gene's germline CDR1 is SGHDT and CDR2 YYEEEE. This CDR3 is 14 amino acids long. V is TRBV5-6 and J is TRBJ1-2; tentative D call: TRBD1 (5 bases). Sequencing input: tumor tissue. The sequence was obtained from a human donor with high-grade serous ovarian cancer. Written as DNA, the CDR3 is TGTGCCAGCAGCTTGTCCGGGGGGTACTATGGCTACACCTTC. Translation: CASSLSGGYYGYTF.